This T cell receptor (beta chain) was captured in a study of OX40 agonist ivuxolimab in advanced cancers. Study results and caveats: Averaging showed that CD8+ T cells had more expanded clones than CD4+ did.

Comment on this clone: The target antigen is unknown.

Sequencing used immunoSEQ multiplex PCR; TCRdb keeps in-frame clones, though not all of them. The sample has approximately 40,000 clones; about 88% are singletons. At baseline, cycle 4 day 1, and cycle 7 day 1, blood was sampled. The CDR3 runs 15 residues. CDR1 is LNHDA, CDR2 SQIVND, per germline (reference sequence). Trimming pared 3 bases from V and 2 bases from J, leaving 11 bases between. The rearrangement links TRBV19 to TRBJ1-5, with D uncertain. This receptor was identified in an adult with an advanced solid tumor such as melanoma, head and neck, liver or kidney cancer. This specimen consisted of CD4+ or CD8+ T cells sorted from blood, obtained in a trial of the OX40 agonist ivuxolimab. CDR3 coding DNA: TGTGCCAGTAGTATCTATACCCTTGGCAATCAGCCCCAGCATTTT. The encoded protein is CASSIYTLGNQPQHF.